Each of the 20 T cell receptor beta chains below was sequenced from the same sample in a study of blood T cells in healthy people across ages. Together with a sample-barcoded 5' primer, a J-beta primer mix was included in a second PCR lasting about 6 to 11 cycles. TCRdb reprocessed the 5' RACE reads via MiXCR and lists one record per CDR3 protein. The sample comprises around 800,000 distinct CDR3 sequences, roughly 44% of which are singletons, and around 21% rests with the top ten. Material: blood. The receptors shown here come from a man in his 60s in good health.

The genes are TRBV29-1 and TRBJ2-5; perhaps TRBD1 as D (5 bases). Germline V CDR1 and CDR2: SQVTM, ANQGSEA. V lost 1 base and J 4 bases, leaving 10 bases between the germline ends. This CDR3 region has 13 residues. Here the CDR3 reads CSVEVVQAETQYF. The DNA for the CDR3 is TGCAGCGTTGAAGTAGTACAGGCAGAGACCCAGTACTTC.

As concerns this clonotype: Germline is not matched at one junction end, which may reflect a read error. This sequence joins TRBV6-2 or TRBV6-3 and TRBJ1-2; D unresolved. This CDR3 is built from 14 residues. Germline V gives CDR1 MNHEY, CDR2 SVGEGT. CDR3 in amino acids: CASTRMGSFYGYIF. The CDR3 region has the DNA TGTGCCAGCACCCGTATGGGAAGTTTCTATGGCTACATCTTC.

The chain joins TRBV25-1 to TRBJ2-5; D ambiguous. Germline assignment: CDR1 MGHDK and CDR2 SYGVNS. Trimming shortened V by 5 bases and J by 0 bases, and 16 bases separated the two germline ends. CDR3 length: 16 residues. The CDR3 protein is CASSTKWGRDQETQYF. The CDR3 DNA sequence: TGTGCCAGCAGTACCAAATGGGGTAGGGACCAAGAGACCCAGTACTTC.

The genes are TRBV20-1 and TRBJ2-7; 9 bases match TRBD1. The CDR3 is 14 amino acids. Germline assignment: CDR1 DFQATT and CDR2 SNEGSKA (reference sequence). The trim removed 6 bases at V and 2 bases at J, leaving 8 bases unmatched. CDR3 sequence (DNA): TGCAGTGCCGCCCCGGGACAGGGTCCCTACGAGCAGTACTTC. This sequence encodes CSAAPGQGPYEQYF.

The rearrangement uses TRBV12-3 or TRBV12-4 and TRBJ1-2, with 7 bases identical to TRBD1. V lost 6 bases to trimming and J lost 4 bases; unmatched junction nucleotides: 8. The CDR3 runs to 14 residues. The CDR3 loop reads CASSPTDRRYGYTF. CDR3 bases: TGTGCCAGCAGCCCAACGGACAGGCGCTATGGCTACACCTTC.

This chain links TRBV5-1 with TRBJ2-1; 10 bases are a match to TRBD2. Looked up from germline, CDR1 is SGHRS and CDR2 is YFSETQ. The CDR3 covers 16 residues. With V trimmed by 0 bases and J by 5 bases, 5 bases remained unmatched. The CDR3 DNA sequence: TGCGCCAGCAGCTTGGCCCCAGCGGGGGGGAACAATGAGCAGTTCTTC. It specifies CASSLAPAGGNNEQFF.

This rearrangement joins TRBV25-1 to TRBJ1-1; 8 bases map to TRBD1. This CDR3 is 12 amino acids long. Unmatched junction bases numbered 2, after V lost 4 bases and J lost 7 bases. Germline CDR1 MGHDK, CDR2 SYGVNS. CDR3 coding DNA: TGTGCCAGCAGTGGAGGGACAGGTGAAGCTTTCTTT. It yields the protein CASSGGTGEAFF.

The rearrangement joins TRBV5-1 to TRBJ2-1; D is ambiguous. With 2 bases removed from V and 5 bases from J, the gap between germline ends came to 14 bases. Per the germline V gene, CDR1 is SGHRS and CDR2 is YFSETQ. The length of the CDR3 is 15 residues. The CDR3 reads CASSFHPSGDNEQFF. For the CDR3, the DNA is TGCGCCAGCAGCTTCCACCCTAGTGGAGACAATGAGCAGTTCTTC.

This clonotype came up once. V and J are TRBV7-2 and TRBJ1-2; D ambiguous. There are 14 residues in the CDR3. V was shortened by 5 bases and J by 5 bases, with 15 bases between the two germline ends. Germline lookup yields CDR1 SGHTA and CDR2 FQGNSA. The CDR3 here is CASSPLTSAYGYTF. The DNA of the CDR3 is TGTGCCAGCAGCCCCCTGACATCAGCATATGGCTACACCTTC.

The chain employs TRBV9 and TRBJ2-1; TRBD2 aligns across 7 bases. CDR3 length: 19 amino acids. Trimming removed 0 bases from V and 0 bases from J; junction bases left unmatched: 12. Germline-derived CDR1 and CDR2 are SGDLS and YYNGEE. CDR3 sequence: CASSVGVLAAKGSYNEQFF. The CDR3 bases are TGTGCCAGCAGCGTAGGAGTTCTAGCGGCGAAGGGCTCCTACAATGAGCAGTTCTTC. The full variable domain, rest sourced from reference TRBV9 and TRBJ2-1, is DSGVTQTPKHLITATGQRVTLRCSPRSGDLSVYWYQQSLDQGLQFLIQYYNGEERAKGNILERFSAQQFPDLHSELNLSSLELGDSALYFCASSVGVLAAKGSYNEQFFGPGTRLTVL.

This clonotype was seen only a few times. V and J are TRBV12-3 or TRBV12-4 and TRBJ1-1; 9 bases align to TRBD1. V lost 7 bases to trimming and J lost 0 bases; unmatched junction nucleotides: 6. The CDR3 covers 15 residues. The CDR3 DNA sequence: TGTGCCAGCACCAGGACAGGGGTTATGAACACTGAAGCTTTCTTT. It encodes CASTRTGVMNTEAFF.

This clonotype came up once. This sequence joins TRBV6-1 and TRBJ2-3; weak D call: TRBD1 (5 bases). The CDR3 runs to 12 residues. In germline, CDR1 is MNHNS, CDR2 SASEGT. With 5 bases removed from V and 7 bases from J, the gap between germline ends came to 10 bases. CDR3 DNA sequence: TGTGCCAGCAGTAAGGGGCCCTATACGCAGTATTTT. It yields the protein CASSKGPYTQYF.

Here the CDR3 reads CASRRAREEQYF. CDR3 DNA sequence: TGTGCCAGCAGGCGAGCCAGGGAAGAGCAGTACTTC. The V call is TRBV7-9, the J call TRBJ2-5, with a possible D match to TRBD1 (5 bases). Germline assignment: CDR1 SEHNR and CDR2 FQNEAQ (reference sequence). Trimming removed 6 bases at V and 11 bases at J, with 16 bases between. There are 12 residues in the CDR3.

The table lists this clonotype with a count of one. The rearrangement uses TRBV11-2 and TRBJ1-1; D may be TRBD1 (5 bases). The CDR3 has 18 residues. Deletions cut 3 bases from V and 0 bases from J, with 20 bases between. Germline CDR1 is SGHAT and CDR2 is FQNNGV. The CDR3 bases are TGTGCCAGCAGCTTGGGGGAATTTTCAGGGAGGATGAACACTGAAGCTTTCTTT. It specifies CASSLGEFSGRMNTEAFF.

This clonotype was counted many times. The chain employs TRBV15 and TRBJ2-1; 7 bases fit TRBD1. Germline V lookup: CDR1 LNHNV, CDR2 YYDKDF (reference sequence). The trim removed 2 bases at V and 2 bases at J, leaving 3 bases unmatched. CDR3 length equals 15 residues. CDR3 sequence: CATSRPGQPYNEQFF. The CDR3 bases are TGTGCCACCAGCAGACCGGGACAGCCCTACAATGAGCAGTTCTTC.

This clonotype was detected a few times. This chain uses TRBV18 with TRBJ1-2, with unresolved D. Trimming pared 5 bases from V and 0 bases from J, leaving 7 bases between. The germline V gene encodes CDR1 KGHSH and CDR2 LQKENI. This CDR3 comprises 13 residues. The CDR3 DNA reads TGTGCCAGCTCAGCCGATCCTAACTATGGCTACACCTTC. Its translation is CASSADPNYGYTF.

This chain connects TRBV10-3 to TRBJ2-1; tentatively, D is TRBD1 (6 bases). The CDR3 has 12 residues. Germline CDR1 is ENHRY and CDR2 is SYGVKD. V was clipped by 6 bases and J by 6 bases, with 9 bases between them. As DNA, the CDR3 is TGTGCCATCAGCTACAGGGCCAATGAGCAGTTCTTC. Its protein product is CAISYRANEQFF.

The sample holds a few counts of this clonotype. The chain is built from TRBV18 and TRBJ2-5; the D is unclear. The CDR3 is 13 amino acids. V shed 4 bases and J shed 0 bases, with 6 bases lying between them. Germline-derived CDR1 and CDR2 are KGHSH and LQKENI. CDR3 sequence: CASSLIDQETQYF. The CDR3, as DNA: TGTGCCAGCTCACTCATCGACCAAGAGACCCAGTACTTC.

This clonotype turned up a few times. The chain joins TRBV28 to TRBJ2-5; TRBD2 is a possible D gene (6 bases). The germline V gene has CDR1 MDHEN and CDR2 SYDVKM. The CDR3 covers 17 residues. Trimming removed 5 bases at V and 2 bases at J, with 21 bases between. This CDR3 is CASSPLRGTFGQETQYF. The CDR3 nucleotides read TGTGCCAGCAGTCCACTACGAGGGACTTTCGGACAAGAGACCCAGTACTTC. Using reference TRBV28 and TRBJ2-5 for the parts outside the CDR3, the full variable domain is DVKVTQSSRYLVKRTGEKVFLECVQDMDHENMFWYRQDPGLGLRLIYFSYDVKMKEKGDIPEGYSVSREKKERFSLILESASTNQTSMYLCASSPLRGTFGQETQYFGPGTRLLVL.

This clonotype was detected a few times. This chain links TRBV30 with TRBJ2-4, with D perhaps TRBD1 (6 bases). The J call may be faulty, since TRBJ2-7 better matches the DNA end. The CDR3 contains 13 residues. The germline V gene has CDR1 GTSNPN and CDR2 SVGIG (reference sequence). The DNA of the CDR3 is TGTGCCTGGAGTGGGGACACAGACTACGAGCAGTACTTC. The encoded protein is CAWSGDTDYEQYF.